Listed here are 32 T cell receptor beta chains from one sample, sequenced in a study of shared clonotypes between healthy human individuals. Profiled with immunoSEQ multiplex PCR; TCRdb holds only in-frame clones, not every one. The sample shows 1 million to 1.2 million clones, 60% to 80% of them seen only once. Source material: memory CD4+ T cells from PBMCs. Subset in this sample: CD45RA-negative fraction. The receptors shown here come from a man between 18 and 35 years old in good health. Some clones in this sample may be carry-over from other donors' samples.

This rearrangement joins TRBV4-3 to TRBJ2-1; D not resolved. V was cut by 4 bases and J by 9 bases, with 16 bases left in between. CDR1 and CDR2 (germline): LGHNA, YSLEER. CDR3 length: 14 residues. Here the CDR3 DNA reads TGCGCCAGCAGCCCCCTTGCCTCGGGTAGTGAGCAGTTCTTC. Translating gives CASSPLASGSEQFF.

The chain's CDR3 is CASSQDFRAGPGNTIYF. CDR3 nucleotides: TGCGCCAGCAGCCAAGACTTCCGGGCAGGGCCTGGAAACACCATATATTTT. The rearrangement joins TRBV4-1 to TRBJ1-3, with a tentative D call TRBD1 (5 bases). The V gene lost 0 bases and the J gene lost 2 bases, with 14 bases spanning the gap. The germline CDR1 and CDR2 sequences are MGHRA and YSYEKL. CDR3 length equals 17 residues.

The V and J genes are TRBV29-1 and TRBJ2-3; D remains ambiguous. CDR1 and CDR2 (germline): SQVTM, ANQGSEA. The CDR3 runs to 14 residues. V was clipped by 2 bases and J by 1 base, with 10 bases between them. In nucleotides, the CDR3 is TGCAGCGTTGAATCGGAGACCCGCACAGATACGCAGTATTTT. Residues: CSVESETRTDTQYF.

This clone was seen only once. CDR3 DNA: TGTGCCAGCAGCGTAGGTCTGGGCTCCTACAATGAGCAGTTCTTC. Amino acids: CASSVGLGSYNEQFF. The V gene is TRBV9, the J gene TRBJ2-1; D is uncertain. Germline V CDR1 and CDR2: SGDLS, YYNGEE. Trimming shortened V by 0 bases and J by 0 bases, and 7 bases separated the two germline ends. This CDR3 has 15 residues.

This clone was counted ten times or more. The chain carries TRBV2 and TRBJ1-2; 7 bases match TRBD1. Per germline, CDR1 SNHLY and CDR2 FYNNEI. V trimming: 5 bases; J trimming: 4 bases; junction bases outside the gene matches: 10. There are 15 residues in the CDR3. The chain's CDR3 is CASSQRRDSIYGYTF. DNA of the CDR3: TGTGCCAGCAGTCAACGGAGGGACAGCATCTATGGCTACACCTTC.

The CDR3 loop is CASSTVRGGRAYEQYF. The CDR3 coding sequence is TGTGCCAGCAGCACGGTCCGTGGCGGGAGGGCCTACGAGCAGTACTTC. The chain is built from TRBV7-9 and TRBJ2-7, with 9 nucleotides matching TRBD2. There are 16 residues in the CDR3. Looked up from germline, CDR1 is SEHNR and CDR2 is FQNEAQ (reference sequence). V dropped 5 bases and J dropped 2; count of bases not matched to a gene: 10.

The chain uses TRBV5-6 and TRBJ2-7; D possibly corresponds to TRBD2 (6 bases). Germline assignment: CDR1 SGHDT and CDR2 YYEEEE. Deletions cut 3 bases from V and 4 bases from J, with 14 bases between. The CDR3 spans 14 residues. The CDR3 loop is CASSSGSRGYEQYF. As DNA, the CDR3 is TGTGCCAGCAGCTCAGGGTCACGGGGGTACGAGCAGTACTTC.

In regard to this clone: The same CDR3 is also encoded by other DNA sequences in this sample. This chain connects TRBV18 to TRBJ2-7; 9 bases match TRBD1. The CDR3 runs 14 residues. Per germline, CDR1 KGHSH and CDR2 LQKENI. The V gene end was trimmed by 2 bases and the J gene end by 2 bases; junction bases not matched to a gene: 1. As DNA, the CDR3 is TGTGCCAGCTCACCAGGGACAGGGACCTACGAGCAGTACTTC. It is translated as CASSPGTGTYEQYF.

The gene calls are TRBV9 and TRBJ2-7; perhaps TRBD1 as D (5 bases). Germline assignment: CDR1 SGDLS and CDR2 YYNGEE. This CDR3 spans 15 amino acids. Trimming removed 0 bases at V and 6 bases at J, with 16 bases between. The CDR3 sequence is CASSVGPSRAGEQYF. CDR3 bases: TGTGCCAGCAGCGTAGGGCCGAGCAGGGCAGGCGAGCAGTACTTC.

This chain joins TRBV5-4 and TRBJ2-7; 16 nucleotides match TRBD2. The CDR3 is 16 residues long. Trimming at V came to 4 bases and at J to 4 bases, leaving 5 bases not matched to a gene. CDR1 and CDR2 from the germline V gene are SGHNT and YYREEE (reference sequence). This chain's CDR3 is CASSPGLAGGMYEQYF. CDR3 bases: TGTGCCAGCAGCCCGGGACTAGCGGGAGGGATGTACGAGCAGTACTTC.

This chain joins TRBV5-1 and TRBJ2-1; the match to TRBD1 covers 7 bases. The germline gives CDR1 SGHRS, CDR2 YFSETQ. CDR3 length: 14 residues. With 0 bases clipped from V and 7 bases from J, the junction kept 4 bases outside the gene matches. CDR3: CASSLEGANNEQFF. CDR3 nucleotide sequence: TGCGCCAGCAGCTTGGAGGGGGCAAATAATGAGCAGTTCTTC.

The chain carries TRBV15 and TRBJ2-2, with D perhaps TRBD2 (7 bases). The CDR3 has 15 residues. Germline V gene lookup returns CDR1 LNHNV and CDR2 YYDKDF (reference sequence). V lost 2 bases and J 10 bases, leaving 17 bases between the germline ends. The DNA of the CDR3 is TGTGCCACCAGCAGACTTATACAGGGAGGGGTGGAGCTGTTTTTT. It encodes CATSRLIQGGVELFF.

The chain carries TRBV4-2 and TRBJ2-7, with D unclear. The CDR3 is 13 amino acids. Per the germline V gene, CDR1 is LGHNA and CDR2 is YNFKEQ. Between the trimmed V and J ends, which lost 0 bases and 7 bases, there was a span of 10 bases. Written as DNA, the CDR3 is TGTGCCAGCAGCCAAGATCAGGAGCGAGAGCAGTACTTC. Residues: CASSQDQEREQYF.

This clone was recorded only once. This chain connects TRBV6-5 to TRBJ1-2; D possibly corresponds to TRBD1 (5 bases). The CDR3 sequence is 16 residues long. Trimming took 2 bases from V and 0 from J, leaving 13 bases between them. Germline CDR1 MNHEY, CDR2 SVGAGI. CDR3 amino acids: CASSYGPRGSNYGYTF. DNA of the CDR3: TGTGCCAGCAGTTACGGCCCGAGGGGATCTAACTATGGCTACACCTTC.

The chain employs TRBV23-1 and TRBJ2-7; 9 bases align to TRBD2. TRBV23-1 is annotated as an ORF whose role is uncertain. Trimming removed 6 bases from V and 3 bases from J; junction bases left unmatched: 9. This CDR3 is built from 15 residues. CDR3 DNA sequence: TGCGCCAGCAGACCCAAGCGGGAGGCAAGCTACGAGCAGTACTTC. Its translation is CASRPKREASYEQYF.

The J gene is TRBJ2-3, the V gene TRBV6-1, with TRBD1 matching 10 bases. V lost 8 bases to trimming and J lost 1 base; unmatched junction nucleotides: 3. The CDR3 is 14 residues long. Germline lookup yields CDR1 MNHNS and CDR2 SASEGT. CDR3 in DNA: TGTGCCAGCCGGACAGGGGGGCGCACAGATACGCAGTATTTT. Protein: CASRTGGRTDTQYF.

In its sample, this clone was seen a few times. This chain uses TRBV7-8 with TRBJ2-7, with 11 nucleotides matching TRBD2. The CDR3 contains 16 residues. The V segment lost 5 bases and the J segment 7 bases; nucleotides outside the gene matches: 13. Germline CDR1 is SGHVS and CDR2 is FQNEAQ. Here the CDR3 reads CASSLQLAGDPWEQYF. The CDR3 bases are TGTGCCAGCAGCCTTCAACTAGCGGGGGACCCTTGGGAGCAGTACTTC.

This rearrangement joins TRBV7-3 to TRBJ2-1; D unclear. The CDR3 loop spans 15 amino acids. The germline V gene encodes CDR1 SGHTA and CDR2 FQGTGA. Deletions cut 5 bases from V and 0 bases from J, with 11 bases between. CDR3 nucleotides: TGTGCCAGCAGCCTAGACGGTAACTCCTACAATGAGCAGTTCTTC. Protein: CASSLDGNSYNEQFF.

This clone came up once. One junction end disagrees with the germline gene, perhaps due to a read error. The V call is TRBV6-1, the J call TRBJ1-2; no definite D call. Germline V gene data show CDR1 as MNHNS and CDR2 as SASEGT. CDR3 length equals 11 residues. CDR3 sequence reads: CASNENYGYTF. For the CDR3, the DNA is TGTGCCAGCAATGAAAACTATGGCTACACCTTC.

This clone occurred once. CDR3 region: CASSVGRNTEAFF. The CDR3 DNA is TGTGCCAGTAGTGTTGGCCGGAACACTGAAGCTTTCTTT. V usage is TRBV19 and J usage is TRBJ1-1; the D is unclear. The ends were cut back, 5 bases at V and 1 base at J, with 8 bases in the middle. CDR1 and CDR2 from the germline V gene are LNHDA and SQIVND (reference sequence). The CDR3 contains 13 residues.

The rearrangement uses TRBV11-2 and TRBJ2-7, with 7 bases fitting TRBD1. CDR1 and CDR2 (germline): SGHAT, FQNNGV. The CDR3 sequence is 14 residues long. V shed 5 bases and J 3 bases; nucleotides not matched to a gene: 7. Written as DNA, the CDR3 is TGTGCCAGCAGCGAGATGGACAGGTTCTACGAGCAGTACTTC. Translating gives CASSEMDRFYEQYF.

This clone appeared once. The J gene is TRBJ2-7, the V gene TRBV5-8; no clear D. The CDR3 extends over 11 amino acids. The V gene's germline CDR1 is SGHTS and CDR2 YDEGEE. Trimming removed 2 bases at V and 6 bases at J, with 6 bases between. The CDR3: CASSLRSEQYF. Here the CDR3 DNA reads TGTGCCAGCAGCTTAAGGAGCGAGCAGTACTTC.

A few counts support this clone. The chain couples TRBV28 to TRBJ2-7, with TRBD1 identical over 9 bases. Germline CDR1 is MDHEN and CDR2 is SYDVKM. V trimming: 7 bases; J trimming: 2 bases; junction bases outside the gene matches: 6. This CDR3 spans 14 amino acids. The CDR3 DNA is TGTGCCAGCAACACACAGGGGGCTACCTACGAGCAGTACTTC. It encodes CASNTQGATYEQYF.

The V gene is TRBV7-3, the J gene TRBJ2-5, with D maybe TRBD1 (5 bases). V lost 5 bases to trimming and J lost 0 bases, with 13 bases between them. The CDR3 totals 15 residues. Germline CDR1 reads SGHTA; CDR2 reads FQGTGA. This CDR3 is CASSPSQDNQETQYF. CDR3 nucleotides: TGTGCCAGCAGCCCATCACAGGATAACCAAGAGACCCAGTACTTC.

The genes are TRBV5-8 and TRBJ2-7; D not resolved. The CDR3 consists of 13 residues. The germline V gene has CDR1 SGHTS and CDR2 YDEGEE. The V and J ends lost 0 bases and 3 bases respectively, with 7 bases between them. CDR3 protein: CASSLGQNYEQYF. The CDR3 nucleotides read TGTGCCAGCAGCTTGGGGCAGAACTACGAGCAGTACTTC.

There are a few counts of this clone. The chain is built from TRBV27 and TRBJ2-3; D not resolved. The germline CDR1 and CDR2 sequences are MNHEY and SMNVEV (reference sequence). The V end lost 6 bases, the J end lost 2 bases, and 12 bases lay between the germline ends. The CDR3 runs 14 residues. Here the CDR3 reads CASRLARYTDTQYF. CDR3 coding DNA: TGTGCCAGCAGGCTCGCCAGGTACACAGATACGCAGTATTTT.

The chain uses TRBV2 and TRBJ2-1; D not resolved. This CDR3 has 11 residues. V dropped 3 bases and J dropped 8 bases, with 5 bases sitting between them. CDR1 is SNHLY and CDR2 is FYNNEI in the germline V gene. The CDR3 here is CASSDRYEQFF. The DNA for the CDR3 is TGTGCCAGCAGTGATCGGTATGAGCAGTTCTTC.

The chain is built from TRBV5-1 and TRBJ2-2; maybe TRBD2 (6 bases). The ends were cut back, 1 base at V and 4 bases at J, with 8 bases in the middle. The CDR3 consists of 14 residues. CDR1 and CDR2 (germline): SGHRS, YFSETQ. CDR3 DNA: TGCGCCAGCAGCTTGACTAGCAGCACCGGGGAGCTGTTTTTT. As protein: CASSLTSSTGELFF.

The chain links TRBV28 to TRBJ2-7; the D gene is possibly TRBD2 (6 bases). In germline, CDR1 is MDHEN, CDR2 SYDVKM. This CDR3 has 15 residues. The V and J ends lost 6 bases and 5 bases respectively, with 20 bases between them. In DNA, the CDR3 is TGTGCCAGCAGCCCTGCAGGCGGGAAGATCCACGAGCAGTACTTC. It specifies CASSPAGGKIHEQYF.

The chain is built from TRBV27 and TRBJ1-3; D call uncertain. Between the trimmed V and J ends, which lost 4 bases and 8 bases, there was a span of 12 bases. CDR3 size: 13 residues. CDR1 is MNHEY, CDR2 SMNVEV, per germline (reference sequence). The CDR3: CASSSLTAHTIYF. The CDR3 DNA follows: TGTGCCAGCAGTTCCCTAACAGCTCACACCATATATTTT.

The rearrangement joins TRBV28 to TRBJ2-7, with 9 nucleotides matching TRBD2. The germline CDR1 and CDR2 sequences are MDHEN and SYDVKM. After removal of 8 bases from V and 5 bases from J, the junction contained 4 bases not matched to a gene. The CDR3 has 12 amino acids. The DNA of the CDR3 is TGTGCCAGCGGCGGGAGGGCCAACGAGCAGTACTTC. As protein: CASGGRANEQYF.

The CDR3 protein is CASSAARDTEAFF. The CDR3 DNA reads as TGTGCCAGCTCGGCAGCCAGGGACACTGAAGCTTTCTTT. The V gene is TRBV2, the J gene TRBJ1-1; TRBD1 is a possible D gene (5 bases). Per germline, CDR1 SNHLY and CDR2 FYNNEI. Trimming stripped 8 bases from V and 3 bases from J, with 13 bases between. CDR3 length: 13 residues.